This entry lists 13 T cell receptor beta chains sequenced from one sample in a study of blood T cell repertoires in COVID-19. TCRdb keeps only in-frame clones here, not all; method: immunoSEQ multiplex PCR. Of roughly 380,000 clones listed, about 88% are singletons. Sequencing input: PBMCs or T cells enriched from blood (not recorded which). The receptors were sampled from a woman in her twenties or thirties who had been exposed to COVID-19.

This chain links TRBV27 with TRBJ2-2; D remains unclear. This CDR3 region has 15 residues. CDR1 is MNHEY, CDR2 SMNVEV, per germline (reference sequence). The V and J ends lost 5 bases and 4 bases respectively, with 14 bases between them. The CDR3 region is CASSPRTMGTGELFF. The CDR3 bases are TGTGCCAGCAGTCCCCGAACTATGGGCACCGGGGAGCTGTTTTTT.

This sequence joins TRBV25-1 and TRBJ1-2; D is uncertain. V was clipped by 3 bases and J by 7 bases, with 6 bases between them. Germline V gene data show CDR1 as MGHDK and CDR2 as SYGVNS. The CDR3 is 11 amino acids. CDR3 protein: CASSEVLGYTF. CDR3 DNA sequence: TGTGCCAGCAGTGAGGTACTTGGCTACACCTTC.

The chain employs TRBV18 and TRBJ1-2; possible D gene TRBD1, 6 bases. This CDR3 spans 13 amino acids. The V gene's germline CDR1 is KGHSH and CDR2 LQKENI. The ends were cut back, 4 bases at V and 2 bases at J, with 8 bases in the middle. In DNA, the CDR3 is TGTGCCAGCTCACTCGGGACAAACTATGGCTACACCTTC. It is translated as CASSLGTNYGYTF.

V gene TRBV19 combines with J gene TRBJ1-6; 8 bases fit TRBD1. The CDR3 totals 16 residues. Germline V gene data show CDR1 as LNHDA and CDR2 as SQIVND (reference sequence). V dropped 4 bases and J dropped 7; count of bases not matched to a gene: 9. CDR3 DNA: TGTGCCAGTAGTACCCTTCACGGACAGGGAAATTCACCCCTCCACTTT. This codes for CASSTLHGQGNSPLHF.

This chain joins TRBV3-1 (or the pseudogene TRBV3-2) and TRBJ2-4; D might be TRBD1 (6 bases). Germline CDR1 and CDR2: LGHDT and YNNKEL (reference sequence). This CDR3 region has 14 residues. Trimming pared 5 bases from V and 1 base from J, leaving 9 bases between. The CDR3: CASSYTGAKNIQYF. The CDR3 nucleotides are TGTGCCAGCAGCTACACAGGGGCCAAAAACATTCAGTACTTC.

V and J are TRBV5-1 and TRBJ1-4; tentatively, D is TRBD1 (5 bases). V was clipped by 1 base and J by 6 bases, with 10 bases between them. The CDR3 contains 14 residues. The germline CDR1 and CDR2 sequences are SGHRS and YFSETQ. CDR3 sequence reads: CASSLTGRDEKLFF. CDR3 in DNA: TGCGCCAGCAGCTTGACAGGTAGAGATGAAAAACTGTTTTTT.

The sample holds a few counts of this clone. The chain links TRBV7-3 to TRBJ2-7, with a weak D call TRBD2 (5 bases). The CDR3 length is 13 residues. V was cut by 5 bases and J by 4 bases, with 12 bases left in between. Germline V CDR1 and CDR2: SGHTA, FQGTGA. CDR3 residues: CASSKNGEYEQYF. For the CDR3, the DNA is TGTGCCAGCAGCAAAAACGGGGAGTACGAGCAGTACTTC.

The chain couples TRBV10-3 to TRBJ2-1; 12 positions match TRBD2. Germline values: CDR1 ENHRY, CDR2 SYGVKD. Trimming at V came to 3 bases and at J to 8 bases, leaving 8 bases not matched to a gene. There are 16 residues in the CDR3. CDR3 bases: TGTGCCATCAGTGATCCGACTAGCGGGAGAGGGGATGAGCAGTTCTTC. This encodes CAISDPTSGRGDEQFF.

This chain joins TRBV5-6 and TRBJ2-1; 9 positions agree with TRBD2. Germline V gene data show CDR1 as SGHDT and CDR2 as YYEEEE. The CDR3 spans 13 residues. After removal of 3 bases from V and 9 bases from J, the junction contained 4 bases not matched to a gene. DNA for the CDR3: TGTGCCAGCAGCTACATAGCGGGAGTTGAGCAGTTCTTC. Translation: CASSYIAGVEQFF.

This chain uses TRBV27 with TRBJ1-5; D uncertain. Germline V gene sequence: CDR1 MNHEY, CDR2 SMNVEV (reference sequence). The ends were cut back, 5 bases at V and 0 bases at J, with 5 bases in the middle. This CDR3 comprises 13 residues. The CDR3 region has the DNA TGTGCCAGCAGTCAAAATAGCAATCAGCCCCAGCATTTT. Residues: CASSQNSNQPQHF.

The rearrangement links TRBV5-1 to TRBJ2-1; 9 nucleotides agree with TRBD2. Germline CDR1 reads SGHRS; CDR2 reads YFSETQ. CDR3 length equals 16 residues. V lost 4 bases, J lost 9 bases, and 14 bases stayed unmatched. This chain's CDR3 is CASSRTTSGGVGEQFF. As DNA, the CDR3 is TGCGCCAGCAGCCGTACGACTAGCGGAGGGGTAGGTGAGCAGTTCTTC.

This chain links TRBV28 with TRBJ1-2, with 7 bases lining up with TRBD1. Per the germline V gene, CDR1 is MDHEN and CDR2 is SYDVKM. V lost 7 bases and J lost 2; bases outside the gene matches: 10. CDR3 length equals 15 residues. The CDR3 protein is CASTPFGTENYGYTF. The CDR3 DNA reads as TGTGCCAGCACCCCCTTCGGGACAGAGAACTATGGCTACACCTTC.

The chain links TRBV6-1 to TRBJ2-2, with 9 bases matching TRBD2. The germline V gene encodes CDR1 MNHNS and CDR2 SASEGT. This CDR3 is 20 amino acids long. The V and J ends lost 2 bases and 6 bases, in that order; junction bases with no gene match: 19. The DNA for the CDR3 is TGTGCCAGCAGTGAACGGTGGGAGCGGGAGGTCTCGGCGAAGGCCGGGGAGCTGTTTTTT. Translating it yields CASSERWEREVSAKAGELFF.